This paragraph covers one T cell receptor (beta chain) sequence. The data are from a study of blood T cell repertoires in COVID-19. TCRdb's table, derived via immunoSEQ multiplex PCR, lists solely in-frame clones and lacks some. The repertoire holds tens of thousands of clones, about 83% seen once, with around 10% in the top ten. Sequencing used peripheral blood. The TCR originated in a human donor with active COVID-19. The donor label of this sample is uncertain.

The CDR3 is CASSSRTADNTGELFF. CDR3 nucleotides: TGTGCCAGCAGCTCCAGGACAGCCGATAACACCGGGGAGCTGTTTTTT. V usage is TRBV7-2 and J usage is TRBJ2-2, with D perhaps matching TRBD1 (6 bases). V was clipped by 4 bases and J by 2 bases, with 14 bases between them. The germline CDR1 and CDR2 sequences are SGHTA and FQGNSA. CDR3 length: 16 amino acids.